This TCR beta chain stems from a study of T cells in Graves' hyperthyroidism and ophthalmopathy. The study's findings and limits: Blood held most thyroid clonotypes expanded above 0.001 frequency.

TCR beta CDR3 region amplification was performed from RNA transcripts. A first-round RT-PCR of the TCR CDR3 used the HTBI primer set. TCRdb reprocessed the multiplex PCR reads via MiXCR and lists one record per CDR3 protein. The data show about 560,000 distinct CDR3 sequences, around 42% seen once. Germline-derived CDR1 and CDR2 are SEHNR and FQNEAQ (reference sequence). The CDR3 spans 15 residues. Losses at the gene ends were 5 bases for V and 6 bases for J; bases not matched to a gene: 9. Patients showing uncontrolled infection, other autoimmune disease, pregnancy or lactation were ineligible. Diagnosis relied on clinical symptoms, serum thyroxine and TRAb, thyroid ultrasound and orbital computed tomography. Concerning this clonotype itself: The antigen is unknown.

Input material: peripheral blood or thyroid tissue (not recorded which). The genes are TRBV7-9 and TRBJ1-5; TRBD1 agrees at 8 bases. The receptor comes from a woman aged 18-29 years with Graves' hyperthyroidism. The CDR3 reads CASSQLDREGQPQHF. The CDR3 DNA reads as TGTGCCAGCAGCCAATTGGACAGGGAGGGTCAGCCCCAGCATTTT. Together with reference TRBV7-9 and TRBJ1-5, the CDR3 gives the full variable domain: DTGVSQNPRHKITKRGQNVTFRCDPISEHNRLYWYRQTLGQGPEFLTYFQNEAQLEKSRLLSDRFSAERPKGSFSTLEIQRTEQGDSAMYLCASSQLDREGQPQHFGDGTRLSIL.